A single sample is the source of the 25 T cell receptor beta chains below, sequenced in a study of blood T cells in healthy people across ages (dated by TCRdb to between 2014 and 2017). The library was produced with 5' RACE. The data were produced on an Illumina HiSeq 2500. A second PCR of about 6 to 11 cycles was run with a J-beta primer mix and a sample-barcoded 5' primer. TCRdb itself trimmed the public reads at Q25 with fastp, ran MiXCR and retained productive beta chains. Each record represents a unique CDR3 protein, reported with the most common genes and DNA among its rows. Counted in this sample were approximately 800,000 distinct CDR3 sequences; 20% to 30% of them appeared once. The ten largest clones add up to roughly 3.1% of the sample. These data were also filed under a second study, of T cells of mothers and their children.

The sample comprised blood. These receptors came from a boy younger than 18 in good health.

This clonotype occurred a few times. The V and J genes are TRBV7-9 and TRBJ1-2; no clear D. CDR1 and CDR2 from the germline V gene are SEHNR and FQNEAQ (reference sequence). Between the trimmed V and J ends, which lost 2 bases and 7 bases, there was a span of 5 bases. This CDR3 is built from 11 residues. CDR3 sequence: CASSLTRGYTF. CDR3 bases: TGTGCCAGCAGCTTAACGCGTGGCTACACCTTC.

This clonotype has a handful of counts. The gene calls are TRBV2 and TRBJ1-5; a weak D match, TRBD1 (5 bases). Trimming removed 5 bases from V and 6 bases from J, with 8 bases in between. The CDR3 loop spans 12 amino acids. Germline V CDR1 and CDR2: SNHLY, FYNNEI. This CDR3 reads CASSLRAQPQHF. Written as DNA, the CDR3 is TGTGCCAGCAGTCTCAGGGCTCAGCCCCAGCATTTT.

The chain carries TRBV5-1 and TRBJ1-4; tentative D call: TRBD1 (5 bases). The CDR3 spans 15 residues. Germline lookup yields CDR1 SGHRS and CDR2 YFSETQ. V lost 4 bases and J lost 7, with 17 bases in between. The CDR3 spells CASSPGSGGGEKLFF. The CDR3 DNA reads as TGCGCCAGCAGCCCTGGCTCCGGGGGAGGTGAAAAACTGTTTTTT.

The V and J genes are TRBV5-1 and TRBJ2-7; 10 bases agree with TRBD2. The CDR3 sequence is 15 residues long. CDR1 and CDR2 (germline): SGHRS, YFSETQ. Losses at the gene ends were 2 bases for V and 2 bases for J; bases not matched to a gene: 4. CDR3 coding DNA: TGCGCCAGCAGCTTCATCAGCGGGGGGGCCTACGAGCAGTACTTC. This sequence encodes CASSFISGGAYEQYF.

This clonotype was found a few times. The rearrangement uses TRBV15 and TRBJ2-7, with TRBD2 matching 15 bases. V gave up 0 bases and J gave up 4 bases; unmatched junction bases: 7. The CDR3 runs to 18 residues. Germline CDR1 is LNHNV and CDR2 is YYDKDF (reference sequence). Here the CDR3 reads CATSRDRGLAGGLYEQYF. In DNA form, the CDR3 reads TGTGCCACCAGCAGAGATCGCGGACTAGCGGGGGGGCTATACGAGCAGTACTTC.

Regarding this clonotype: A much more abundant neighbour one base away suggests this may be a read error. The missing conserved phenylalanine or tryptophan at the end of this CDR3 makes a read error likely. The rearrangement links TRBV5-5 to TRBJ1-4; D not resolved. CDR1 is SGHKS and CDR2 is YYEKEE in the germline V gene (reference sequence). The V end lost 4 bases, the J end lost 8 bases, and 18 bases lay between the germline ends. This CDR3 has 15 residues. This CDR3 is CASSVLLGGGEKLFS. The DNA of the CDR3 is TGTGCCAGCAGCGTACTACTTGGAGGAGGGGAAAAACTGTTTTCT.

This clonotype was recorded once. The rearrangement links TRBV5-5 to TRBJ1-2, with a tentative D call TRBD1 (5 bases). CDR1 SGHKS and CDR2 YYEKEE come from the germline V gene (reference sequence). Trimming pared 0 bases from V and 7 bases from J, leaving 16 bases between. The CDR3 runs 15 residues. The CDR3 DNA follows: TGTGCCAGCAGCTTGGTCGTCAGGGCGGGATCTGGCTACACCTTC. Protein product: CASSLVVRAGSGYTF. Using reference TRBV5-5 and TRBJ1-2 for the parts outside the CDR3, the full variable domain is DAGVTQSPTHLIKTRGQQVTLRCSPISGHKSVSWYQQVLGQGPQFIFQYYEKEERGRGNFPDRFSARQFPNYSSELNVNALLLGDSALYLCASSLVVRAGSGYTFGSGTRLTVV.

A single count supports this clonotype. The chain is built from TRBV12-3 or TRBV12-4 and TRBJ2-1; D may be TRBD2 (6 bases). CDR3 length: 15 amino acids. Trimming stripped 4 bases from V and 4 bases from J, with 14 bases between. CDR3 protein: CASSWIAGTYNEQFF. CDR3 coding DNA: TGTGCCAGCAGTTGGATCGCGGGGACTTACAATGAGCAGTTCTTC.

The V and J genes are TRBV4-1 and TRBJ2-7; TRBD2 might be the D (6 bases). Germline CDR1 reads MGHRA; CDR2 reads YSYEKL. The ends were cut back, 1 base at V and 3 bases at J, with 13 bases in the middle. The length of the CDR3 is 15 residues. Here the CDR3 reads CASSQASEGLYEQYF. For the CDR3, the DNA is TGCGCCAGCAGCCAAGCGAGTGAGGGACTCTACGAGCAGTACTTC.

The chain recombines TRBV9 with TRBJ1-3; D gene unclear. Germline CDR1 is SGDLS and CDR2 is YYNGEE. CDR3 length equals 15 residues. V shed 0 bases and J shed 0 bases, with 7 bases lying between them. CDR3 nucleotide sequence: TGTGCCAGCAGCGTAGGTAGGAACTCTGGAAACACCATATATTTT. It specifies CASSVGRNSGNTIYF. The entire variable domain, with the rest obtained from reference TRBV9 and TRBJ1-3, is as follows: DSGVTQTPKHLITATGQRVTLRCSPRSGDLSVYWYQQSLDQGLQFLIQYYNGEERAKGNILERFSAQQFPDLHSELNLSSLELGDSALYFCASSVGRNSGNTIYFGEGSWLTVV.

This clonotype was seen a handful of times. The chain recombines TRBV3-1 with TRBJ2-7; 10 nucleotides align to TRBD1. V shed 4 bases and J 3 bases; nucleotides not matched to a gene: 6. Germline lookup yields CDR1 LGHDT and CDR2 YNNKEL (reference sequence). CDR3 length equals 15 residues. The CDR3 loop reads CASSRTGGRDYEQYF. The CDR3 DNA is TGTGCCAGCAGCCGGACAGGGGGACGTGACTACGAGCAGTACTTC.

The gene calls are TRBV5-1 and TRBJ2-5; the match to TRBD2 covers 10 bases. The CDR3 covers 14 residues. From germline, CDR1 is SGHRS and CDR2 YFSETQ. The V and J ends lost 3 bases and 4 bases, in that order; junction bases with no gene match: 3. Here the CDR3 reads CASSSSSGGETQYF. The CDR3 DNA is TGCGCCAGCAGCTCCTCTAGCGGGGGAGAGACCCAGTACTTC.

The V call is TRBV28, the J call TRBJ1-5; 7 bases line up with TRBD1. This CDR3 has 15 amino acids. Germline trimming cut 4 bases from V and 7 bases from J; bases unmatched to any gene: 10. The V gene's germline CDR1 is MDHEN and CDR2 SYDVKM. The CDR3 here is CASSSRDRTWQPQHF. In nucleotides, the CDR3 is TGTGCCAGCAGTTCCCGGGACAGAACTTGGCAGCCCCAGCATTTT.

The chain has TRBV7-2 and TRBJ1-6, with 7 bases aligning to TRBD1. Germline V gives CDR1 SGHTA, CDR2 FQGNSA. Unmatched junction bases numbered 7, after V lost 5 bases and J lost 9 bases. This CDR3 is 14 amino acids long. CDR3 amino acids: CASSRQGEVSPLHF. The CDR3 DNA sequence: TGTGCCAGCAGCCGACAGGGAGAGGTTTCACCCCTCCACTTT.

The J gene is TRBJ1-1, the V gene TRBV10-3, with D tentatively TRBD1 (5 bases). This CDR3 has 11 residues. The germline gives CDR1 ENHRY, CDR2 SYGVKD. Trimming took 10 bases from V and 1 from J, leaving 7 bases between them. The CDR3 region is CATTENTEAFF. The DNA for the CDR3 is TGTGCCACGACAGAGAACACTGAAGCTTTCTTT.

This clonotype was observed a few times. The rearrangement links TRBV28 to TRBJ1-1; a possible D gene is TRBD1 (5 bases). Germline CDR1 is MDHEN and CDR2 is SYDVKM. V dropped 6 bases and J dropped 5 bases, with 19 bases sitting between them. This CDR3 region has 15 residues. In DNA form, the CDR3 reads TGTGCCAGCAGCCCCGCGGGGGGAAGAAAGACTGAAGCTTTCTTT. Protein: CASSPAGGRKTEAFF.

DNA of the CDR3: TGTGCCACCCTGGGGGACAGGGGGTCCTACGAGCAGTACTTC. Encoded protein: CATLGDRGSYEQYF. This chain uses TRBV7-9 with TRBJ2-7, with 11 positions matching TRBD1. Per germline, CDR1 SEHNR and CDR2 FQNEAQ (reference sequence). The CDR3 loop spans 14 amino acids. The trim removed 10 bases at V and 1 base at J, leaving 6 bases unmatched.

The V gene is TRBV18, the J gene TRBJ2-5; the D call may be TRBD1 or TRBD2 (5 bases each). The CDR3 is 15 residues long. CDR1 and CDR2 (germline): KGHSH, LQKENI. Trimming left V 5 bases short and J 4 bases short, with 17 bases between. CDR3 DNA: TGTGCCAGCTCAAACGGGGCGGATTTACGAGAGACCCAGTACTTC. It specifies CASSNGADLRETQYF.

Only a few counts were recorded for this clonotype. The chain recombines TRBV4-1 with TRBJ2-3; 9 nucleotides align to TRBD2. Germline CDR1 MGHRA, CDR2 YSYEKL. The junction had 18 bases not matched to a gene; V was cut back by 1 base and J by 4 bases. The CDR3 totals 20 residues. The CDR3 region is CASSQGWGGGGANIADTQYF. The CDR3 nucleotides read TGCGCCAGCAGCCAAGGTTGGGGTGGCGGGGGGGCCAATATCGCAGATACGCAGTATTTT.

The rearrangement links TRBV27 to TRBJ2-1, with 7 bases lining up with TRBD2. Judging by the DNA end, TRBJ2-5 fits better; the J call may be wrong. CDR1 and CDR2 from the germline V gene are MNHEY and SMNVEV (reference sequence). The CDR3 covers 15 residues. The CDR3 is CASSLSGGWQETQYF. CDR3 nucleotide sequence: TGTGCCAGCAGTTTATCGGGGGGGTGGCAAGAGACCCAGTACTTC.

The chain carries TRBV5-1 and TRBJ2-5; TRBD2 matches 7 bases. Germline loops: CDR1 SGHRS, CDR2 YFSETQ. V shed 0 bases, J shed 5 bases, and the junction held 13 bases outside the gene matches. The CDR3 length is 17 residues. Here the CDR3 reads CASSLAVWRGLVETQYF. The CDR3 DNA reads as TGCGCCAGCAGCTTGGCCGTTTGGCGGGGGTTGGTGGAGACCCAGTACTTC.

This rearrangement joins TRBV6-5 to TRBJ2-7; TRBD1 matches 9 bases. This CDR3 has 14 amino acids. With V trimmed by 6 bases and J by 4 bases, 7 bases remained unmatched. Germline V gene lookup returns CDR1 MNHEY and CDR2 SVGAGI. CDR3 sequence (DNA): TGTGCCAGCAGCTACAAACAGGGGGCGTACGAGCAGTACTTC. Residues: CASSYKQGAYEQYF.

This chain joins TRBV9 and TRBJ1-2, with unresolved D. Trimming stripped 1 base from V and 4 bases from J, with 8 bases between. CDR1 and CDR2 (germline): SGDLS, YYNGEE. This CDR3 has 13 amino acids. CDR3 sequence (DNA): TGTGCCAGCAGCGTAACGGAGACCTATGGCTACACCTTC. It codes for CASSVTETYGYTF.

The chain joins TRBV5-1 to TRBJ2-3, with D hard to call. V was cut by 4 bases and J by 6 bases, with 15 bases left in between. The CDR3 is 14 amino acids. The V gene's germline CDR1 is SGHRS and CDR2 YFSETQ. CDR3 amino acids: CASSDLQGSDTQYF. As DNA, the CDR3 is TGCGCCAGCAGCGACCTCCAAGGAAGTGATACGCAGTATTTT.

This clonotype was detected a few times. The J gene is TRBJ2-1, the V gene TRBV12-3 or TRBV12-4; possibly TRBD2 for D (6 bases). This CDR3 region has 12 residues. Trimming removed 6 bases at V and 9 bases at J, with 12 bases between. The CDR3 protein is CASSLGGAEQFF. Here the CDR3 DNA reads TGTGCCAGCAGCCTGGGGGGAGCTGAGCAGTTCTTC.